The clone carrying this T cell receptor (beta chain) was observed a few times. Its matching antigen is unknown. The primer mix had 60 Vbeta and 13 Jbeta primers. Using immunoSEQ multiplex PCR, the repertoire was profiled, and TCRdb retains in-frame clones only, with some absent. This sample carries tens of thousands of clones, nearly 80% of them seen once, and the ten largest clones take 4.5%. These data come from a study of cytomegalovirus exposure and HLA in healthy donors. CDR1 is MDHEN, CDR2 SYDVKM, per germline. The V and J ends lost 4 bases and 2 bases respectively, with 12 bases between them. The CDR3 is made up of 15 amino acids. General study results and limits: The study listed some 160 cytomegalovirus-associated TCR beta chains. In vitro testing confirmed a few CMV-associated chains as specific for CMV antigens. For presence/absence analyses, sequencing depth was assumed to be roughly uniform across donors. The productive fraction for most TCR beta V segments was about 87% or about 30% in an earlier analysis.

The origin of this receptor is a man aged 40-49 years in good health and CMV-seronegative. The sequencing sample was made of PBMCs. J is TRBJ2-1 and V is TRBV28; D is perhaps TRBD2 (5 bases). The CDR3 spells CASSSSGIAYNEQFF. The CDR3 DNA follows: TGTGCCAGCAGTTCCTCCGGGATAGCCTACAATGAGCAGTTCTTC. The complete variable domain, with remaining parts taken from reference TRBV28 and TRBJ2-1, reads DVKVTQSSRYLVKRTGEKVFLECVQDMDHENMFWYRQDPGLGLRLIYFSYDVKMKEKGDIPEGYSVSREKKERFSLILESASTNQTSMYLCASSSSGIAYNEQFFGPGTRLTVL.